This T cell receptor (beta chain) was found in a study of blood T cell repertoires in COVID-19. Study details: Samples taken during acute and convalescent COVID-19 were collected in the United States, Italy and Spain. PBMCs, B-cell-depleted T cells, or T cells provided the cDNA or gDNA that made up the material.

V dropped 3 bases and J dropped 2 bases, with 10 bases sitting between them. CDR1 and CDR2 from the germline V gene are MNHEY and SVGAGI. The CDR3 runs 14 residues. Residents of about two dozen US areas, aged about 18 to 95 years, made up the participants. The study assigned cohorts using participant-reported clinical history. Clones were sequenced by immunoSEQ multiplex PCR, and TCRdb holds only the in-frame ones, with some missing. The table lists around 200,000 clones, around 88% of them singletons. V is TRBV6-5 and J is TRBJ2-5; D gene uncertain. This sequence was found in a man aged 35-49 years with acute COVID-19. What was sequenced was PBMCs or T cells enriched from blood (not recorded which). This chain's CDR3 is CASSYTERQETQYF. CDR3 DNA: TGTGCCAGCAGTTATACGGAGAGGCAAGAGACCCAGTACTTC.